This T cell receptor beta chain was identified during a study of blood T cells in healthy people across ages. Sample-barcoded 5' priming and a J-beta primer mix drove a second PCR of about 6 to 12 cycles. All samples yielded 2.5 million or more CDR3-containing paired-end reads. TCRdb re-called the 5' RACE reads with MiXCR, one entry per CDR3 protein. The sample holds 380,000 or so distinct CDR3 sequences; approximately 52% are singletons and the top ten take around 49%. Turning to this clonotype: One junction end disagrees with the germline gene, perhaps due to a read error.

The CDR3 extends over 15 amino acids. From germline, CDR1 is SGHDN and CDR2 FVKESK. The clonotype comes from a man aged 60 to 69 in good health. V usage is TRBV14 and J usage is TRBJ1-1, with D hard to call. The sample comprised blood. CDR3 region: CASTQSRAGNTEAFF. The CDR3 DNA sequence: TGTGCCAGCACCCAAAGTCGCGCTGGGAACACTGAAGCTTTCTTT.